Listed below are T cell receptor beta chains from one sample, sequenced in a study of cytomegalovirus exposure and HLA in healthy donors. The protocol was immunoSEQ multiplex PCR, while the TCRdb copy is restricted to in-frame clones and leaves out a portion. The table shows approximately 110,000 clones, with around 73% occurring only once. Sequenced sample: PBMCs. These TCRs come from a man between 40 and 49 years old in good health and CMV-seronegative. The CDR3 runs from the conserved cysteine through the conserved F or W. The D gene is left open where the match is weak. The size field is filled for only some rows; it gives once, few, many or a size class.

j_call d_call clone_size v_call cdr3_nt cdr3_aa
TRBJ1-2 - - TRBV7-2 TGTGCCAGCAGCTTAGGACAAGGCTACACCTTC CASSLGQGYTF
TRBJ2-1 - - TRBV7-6 TGTGCCACTTCCACCGGGGTCAGCTCCTACAATGAGCAGTTCTTC CATSTGVSSYNEQFF
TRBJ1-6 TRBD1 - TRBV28 TGTGCCAGCAGTTTCTTGACAGGGAGTAGCTCCTATAATTCACCCCTCCACTTT CASSFLTGSSSYNSPLHF
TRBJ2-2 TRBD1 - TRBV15 TGTGCCACCAGCAGAGTACAGGGGGCGATCGGGGAGCTGTTTTTT CATSRVQGAIGELFF
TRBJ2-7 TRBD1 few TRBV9 TGTGCCAGCAGCGCTGAGGACAGGCCAGTCTACGAGCAGTACTTC CASSAEDRPVYEQYF
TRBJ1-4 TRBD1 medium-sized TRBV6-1 TGTGCCAGCAGTGAAATCGCCGACAGGGTGGCAAAACTGTTTTTT CASSEIADRVAKLFF
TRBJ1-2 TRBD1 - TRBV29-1 TGCAGCGTTGATGAGGACAGGGGACCCTATGGCTACACCTTC CSVDEDRGPYGYTF
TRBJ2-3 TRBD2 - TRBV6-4 TGTGCCACGGCCGAGAAAGCGGGGGGCGGGACGCAGTATTTT CATAEKAGGGTQYF
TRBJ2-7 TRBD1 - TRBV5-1 TGCGCCAGCAGCTTGTTTAATTCGGGACAGGGGTACGAGCAGTACTTC CASSLFNSGQGYEQYF
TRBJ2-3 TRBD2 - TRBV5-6 TGTGCCAGCAGTTTTGGACTAGCGGGGGGCCGGGTTACGCAGTATTTT CASSFGLAGGRVTQYF
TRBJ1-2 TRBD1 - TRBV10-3 TGTGCCATCAGTGCGAAGGGGGCCTATGGCTACACCTTC CAISAKGAYGYTF
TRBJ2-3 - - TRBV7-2 TGTGCCAGCAGCTTCCGGACTACTTCTACAGATACGCAGTATTTT CASSFRTTSTDTQYF
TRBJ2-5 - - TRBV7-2 TGTGCCAGCAGCACCTATTACCGAGAGACCCAGTACTTC CASSTYYRETQYF
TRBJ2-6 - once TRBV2 TGTGCCAGCAAGAGCCCCTCTGGGGCCAACGTCCTGACTTTC CASKSPSGANVLTF